This entry features one T cell receptor beta chain sequence. The repertoire was sequenced with immunoSEQ multiplex PCR; TCRdb's copy has only in-frame clones and lacks some. The data show more than 200,000 clones, with more than 80% seen just once and over 9.5% held by the top ten. This record belongs to a study of blood T cell repertoires in COVID-19. Germline CDR1 reads MNHEY; CDR2 reads SVGAGI. The V and J ends lost 7 bases and 1 base respectively, with 13 bases between them. The CDR3 is 14 amino acids. Sequencing was performed on peripheral blood. This rearrangement joins TRBV6-5 to TRBJ2-5; D gene ambiguous. The origin of this receptor is a woman aged 80 or over with acute or convalescent COVID-19. CDR3 bases: TGTGCCAGCACCGCGATGCGACTCCAAGAGACCCAGTACTTC. Translating it yields CASTAMRLQETQYF.